This T cell receptor beta chain was captured in a study of T cell responses to AZD1222 COVID-19 vaccine. Germline V gene data show CDR1 as SGHNT and CDR2 as YENEEA. The CDR3 spans 16 residues. Trimming cost V 5 bases and J 8 bases; bases outside gene matches: 15. Produced via immunoSEQ multiplex PCR; TCRdb's table is partial and in-frame only. The repertoire holds more than 100,000 clones, around 92% seen once, with under 2% in the top ten. The source was peripheral blood, collected 28 days after the second AZD1222 dose. The clonotype comes from an adult who received the AZD1222 COVID-19 vaccine. The chain combines TRBV11-3 with TRBJ2-3; 8 nucleotides agree with TRBD2. Here the CDR3 DNA reads TGTGCCAGCAGCATCAGAGCGGGAGTATGGGGGGGTACGCAGTATTTT. This sequence encodes CASSIRAGVWGGTQYF.